This TCR beta chain comes out of a study of human T cells and chemical hapten exposure. Looking at the study overall: Patients, largely female, had alopecia areata, totalis or universalis. General study results and limits: No alteration of TCRs above 1 in 1000 frequency was seen with DPC sensitization.

The CDR3 contains 16 residues. Germline CDR1 reads SEHNR; CDR2 reads FQNEAQ (reference sequence). After removal of 5 bases from V and 7 bases from J, the junction contained 16 bases not matched to a gene. During construction of the library, unique molecular identifiers were attached to individual cDNA molecules for quantitative, reproducible TCR counting. TCRdb called the RACE reads again in MiXCR, with one record for every CDR3 protein. The table lists tens of thousands of distinct CDR3 sequences, 11% of them singletons. For this clonotype: As yet, its antigen is unknown.

Time point specified: patch test 3, about 24 weeks after DPC sensitization. As to treatment: therapeutic diphenylcyclopropenone sensitization with weekly scalp DPC. Before extraction, the whole blood was not fractionated, and total RNA was taken from it. The sequencing used whole blood, collected in connection with sensitization to the hapten diphenylcyclopropenone (DPC). The sequence came from a woman aged 30 to 39 with alopecia areata. Some clones in this sample may be carry-over from other donors' samples. V is TRBV7-9 and J is TRBJ1-1, with 7 bases identical to TRBD1. CDR3 loop: CASSRLSGRGDNEAFF. CDR3 DNA: TGTGCCAGCAGCCGATTGAGTGGCAGGGGGGATAATGAAGCTTTCTTT. The whole variable domain, filled in from reference TRBV7-9 and TRBJ1-1, reads DTGVSQNPRHKITKRGQNVTFRCDPISEHNRLYWYRQTLGQGPEFLTYFQNEAQLEKSRLLSDRFSAERPKGSFSTLEIQRTEQGDSAMYLCASSRLSGRGDNEAFFGQGTRLTVV.